The entry below gives a single T cell receptor (beta chain) sequence along with its context. Its antigen is not identified. The source of the sample is a study of T-cell reconstitution after alpha-beta-depleted transplantation in children. General study points: Reported findings indicate that, about two months after transplant, alpha-beta T cells came from several hundred expanded clones, which were derived from non-depleted graft cells.

Trimming cost V 4 bases and J 4 bases, with 4 bases left between them. Germline CDR1 reads SQVTM; CDR2 reads ANQGSEA. The CDR3 contains 10 residues. A library of TCRbeta sequences, prepared with unique molecular identifiers, was generated. Using its own MiXCR run on the PCR reads, TCRdb lists one record per CDR3 protein. The sample includes about 77,000 distinct CDR3 sequences, over 15% seen only once; the top ten take about 47%. J is TRBJ1-2 and V is TRBV29-1; D gene unclear. This specimen was PBMCs, mostly from graft donor cells, taken 360 days after TCRalphabeta/CD19-depleted stem cell transplant. The source is a male patient between 2 and 15 years old who had a stem cell transplant for acute lymphoblastic leukemia, so the T cells may come from the graft donor. In DNA form, the CDR3 reads TGCAGCGTTGCCAGCTATGGCTACACCTTC. Translation: CSVASYGYTF.